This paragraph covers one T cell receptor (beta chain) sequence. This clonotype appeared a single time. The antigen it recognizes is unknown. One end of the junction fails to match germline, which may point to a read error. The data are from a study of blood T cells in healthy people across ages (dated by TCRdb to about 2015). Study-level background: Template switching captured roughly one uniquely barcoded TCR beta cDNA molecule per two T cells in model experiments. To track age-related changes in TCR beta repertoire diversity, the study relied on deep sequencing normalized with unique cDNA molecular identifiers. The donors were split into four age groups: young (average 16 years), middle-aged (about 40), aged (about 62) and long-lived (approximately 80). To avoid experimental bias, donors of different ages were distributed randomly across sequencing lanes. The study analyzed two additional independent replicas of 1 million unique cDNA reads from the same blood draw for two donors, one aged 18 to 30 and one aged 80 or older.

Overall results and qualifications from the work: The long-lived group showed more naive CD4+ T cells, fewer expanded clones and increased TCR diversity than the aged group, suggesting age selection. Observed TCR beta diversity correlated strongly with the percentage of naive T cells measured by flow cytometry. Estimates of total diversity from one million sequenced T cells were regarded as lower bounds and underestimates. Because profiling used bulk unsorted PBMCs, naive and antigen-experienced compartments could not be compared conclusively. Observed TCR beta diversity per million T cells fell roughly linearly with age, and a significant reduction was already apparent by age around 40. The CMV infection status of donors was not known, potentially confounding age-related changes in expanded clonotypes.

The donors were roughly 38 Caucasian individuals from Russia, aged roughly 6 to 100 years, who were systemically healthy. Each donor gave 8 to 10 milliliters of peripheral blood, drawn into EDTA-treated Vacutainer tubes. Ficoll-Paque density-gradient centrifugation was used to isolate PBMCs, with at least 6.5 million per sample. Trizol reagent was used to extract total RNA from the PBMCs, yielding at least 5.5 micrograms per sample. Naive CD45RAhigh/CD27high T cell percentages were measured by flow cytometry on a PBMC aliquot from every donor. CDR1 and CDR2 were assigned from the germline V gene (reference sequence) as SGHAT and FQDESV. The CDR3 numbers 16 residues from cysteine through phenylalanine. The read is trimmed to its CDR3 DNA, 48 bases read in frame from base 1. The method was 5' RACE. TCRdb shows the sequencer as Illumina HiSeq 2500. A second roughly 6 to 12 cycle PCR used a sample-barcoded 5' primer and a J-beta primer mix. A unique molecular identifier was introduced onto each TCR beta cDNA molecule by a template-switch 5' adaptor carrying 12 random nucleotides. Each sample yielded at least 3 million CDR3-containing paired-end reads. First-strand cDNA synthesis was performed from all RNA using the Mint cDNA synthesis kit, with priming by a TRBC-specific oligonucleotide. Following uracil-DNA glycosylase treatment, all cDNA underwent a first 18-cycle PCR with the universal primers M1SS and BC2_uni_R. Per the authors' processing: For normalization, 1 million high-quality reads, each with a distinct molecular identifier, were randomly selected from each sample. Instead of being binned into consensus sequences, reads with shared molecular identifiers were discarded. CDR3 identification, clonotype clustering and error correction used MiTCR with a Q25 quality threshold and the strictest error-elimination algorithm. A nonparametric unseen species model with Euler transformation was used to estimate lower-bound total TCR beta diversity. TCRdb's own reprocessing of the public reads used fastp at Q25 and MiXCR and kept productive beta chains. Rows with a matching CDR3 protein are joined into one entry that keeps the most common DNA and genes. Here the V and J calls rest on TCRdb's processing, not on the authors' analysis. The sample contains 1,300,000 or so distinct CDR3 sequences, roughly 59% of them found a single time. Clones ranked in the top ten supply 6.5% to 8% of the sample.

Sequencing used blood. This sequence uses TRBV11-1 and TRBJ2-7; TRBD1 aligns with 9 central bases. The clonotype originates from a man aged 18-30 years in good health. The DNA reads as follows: TGTGCCAGTAGCTCCTGGACAGGGGAACGGGTCTACGAGCAGTACTTC. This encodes CASSSWTGERVYEQYF.